The source of this T cell receptor beta chain is a study of cytomegalovirus exposure and HLA in healthy donors. This clone was seen just once. The target antigen is unknown. All the people who gave samples were healthy bone marrow donors. Study findings and constraints: Most TCR beta V segments were productive about 87% or about 30% of the time in an earlier analysis. In all likelihood, a cluster of highly shared sequence variants was a sequencing artifact. For TCR beta chains, V- and J-gene trimming was later linked to a missense DCLRE1C variant.

The PCR ran on 60 Vbeta and 13 Jbeta primers. Using immunoSEQ multiplex PCR, the repertoire was profiled, and TCRdb retains in-frame clones only, with some absent. The data hold some 190,000 clones, with about 77% observed a single time. Germline CDR1 is SNHLY and CDR2 is FYNNEI. The CDR3 is 15 amino acids. V lost 6 bases to trimming and J lost 0 bases, with 12 bases between them. This clonotype was obtained from a female donor in good health and CMV-seronegative. Material for sequencing was PBMCs. The chain uses TRBV2 and TRBJ1-5; no definite D call. CDR3 sequence reads: CASRPEINSNQPQHF. DNA for the CDR3: TGTGCCAGCAGACCAGAAATAAATAGCAATCAGCCCCAGCATTTT.